This TCR beta chain was profiled in a study of blood T cell repertoires in COVID-19. Study-level background: Material from acute and convalescent COVID-19 was sourced from the United States, Italy and Spain. PBMCs, B-cell-depleted T cells, or T cells were the source of the cDNA or gDNA that made up the material.

The trim removed 9 bases at V and 5 bases at J, leaving 11 bases unmatched. CDR3 length: 14 amino acids. Per germline, CDR1 LGHDT and CDR2 YNNKEL (reference sequence). In the original workflow: From reference gene primer amplification, estimates of nucleated cell counts were derived. Profiling relied on immunoSEQ multiplex PCR, and the TCRdb table lists in-frame clones only, not all of them. V, J and clone size are taken as reported in that table, and D and trimming were inferred from the DNA itself. The sample contains under 300,000 clones, about 83% of which appear only once. The sample holds a few counts of this clone.

This chain connects TRBV3-1 (or the pseudogene TRBV3-2) to TRBJ2-5, with 8 nucleotides matching TRBD2. The sequence was obtained from a woman in her fifties or sixties who had recovered from COVID-19. The sequenced material came from peripheral blood. The CDR3 coding sequence is TGTGCCAGGCGGGGGGCGCTTTTTGATGAGACCCAGTACTTC. It codes for CARRGALFDETQYF.